The 11 T cell receptor beta chains reported below all come from one sample, sequenced in a study of T cell responses to AZD1222 COVID-19 vaccine. Profiling relied on immunoSEQ multiplex PCR, and the TCRdb table lists in-frame clones only, not all of them. This table holds roughly 110,000 clones, around 93% found once. Sample: peripheral blood, taken 28 days after the second AZD1222 dose. These receptors were taken from an adult who received the AZD1222 COVID-19 vaccine.

The chain joins TRBV7-3 to TRBJ2-3; D might be TRBD1 (6 bases). V was shortened by 1 base and J by 1 base, with 12 bases between the two germline ends. CDR3 size: 16 residues. Germline CDR1 SGHTA, CDR2 FQGTGA. CDR3 sequence reads: CASSLISHRGTDTQYF. In DNA form, the CDR3 reads TGTGCCAGCAGCTTAATTAGCCACAGGGGCACAGATACGCAGTATTTT.

The chain has TRBV5-1 and TRBJ2-5, with 11 bases matching TRBD1. The CDR3 covers 15 residues. Germline CDR1 SGHRS, CDR2 YFSETQ. After removal of 0 bases from V and 2 bases from J, the junction contained 0 bases not matched to a gene. The CDR3 DNA sequence: TGCGCCAGCAGCTTGGGGGACAGGGGGCAAGAGACCCAGTACTTC. Protein sequence: CASSLGDRGQETQYF.

V usage is TRBV28 and J usage is TRBJ2-3; no clear D gene. Germline loops: CDR1 MDHEN, CDR2 SYDVKM. This CDR3 comprises 12 residues. V was shortened by 3 bases and J by 7 bases, with 8 bases between the two germline ends. As DNA, the CDR3 is TGTGCCAGCAGTTTCCGGAGACATACGCAGTATTTT. Translated, it gives CASSFRRHTQYF. Full variable domain (missing parts from reference TRBV28 and TRBJ2-3): DVKVTQSSRYLVKRTGEKVFLECVQDMDHENMFWYRQDPGLGLRLIYFSYDVKMKEKGDIPEGYSVSREKKERFSLILESASTNQTSMYLCASSFRRHTQYFGPGTRLTVL.

The chain carries TRBV2 and TRBJ1-6, with D possibly matching TRBD1 (5 bases). Between the trimmed V and J ends, which lost 1 base and 9 bases, there was a span of 10 bases. The CDR3 is made up of 14 amino acids. CDR1 and CDR2 from the germline V gene are SNHLY and FYNNEI. The CDR3 sequence: CASSEDRRVSPLHF. CDR3 DNA: TGTGCCAGCAGTGAAGACAGGAGGGTTTCACCCCTCCACTTT. Based on the CDR3 plus reference TRBV2 and TRBJ1-6, the full variable domain is EPEVTQTPSHQVTQMGQEVILRCVPISNHLYFYWYRQILGQKVEFLVSFYNNEISEKSEIFDDQFSVERPDGSNFTLKIRSTKLEDSAMYFCASSEDRRVSPLHFGNGTRLTVT.

The chain has TRBV5-4 and TRBJ1-1; TRBD1 agrees at 9 bases. V gave up 4 bases and J gave up 4 bases; unmatched junction bases: 5. The CDR3 contains 14 residues. From germline, CDR1 is SGHNT and CDR2 YYREEE (reference sequence). CDR3 bases: TGTGCCAGCAGCCCCGACAGGGGGTCCACTGAAGCTTTCTTT. Translated, it gives CASSPDRGSTEAFF.

This chain joins TRBV9 and TRBJ1-3, with unresolved D. Trimming stripped 0 bases from V and 0 bases from J, with 7 bases between. In germline, CDR1 is SGDLS, CDR2 YYNGEE. The CDR3 is 15 amino acids. CDR3 sequence: CASSVGSSSGNTIYF. The CDR3 DNA is TGTGCCAGCAGCGTAGGCTCCAGCTCTGGAAACACCATATATTTT. The variable domain in full, completed from reference TRBV9 and TRBJ1-3, reads DSGVTQTPKHLITATGQRVTLRCSPRSGDLSVYWYQQSLDQGLQFLIQYYNGEERAKGNILERFSAQQFPDLHSELNLSSLELGDSALYFCASSVGSSSGNTIYFGEGSWLTVV.

V and J are TRBV4-1 and TRBJ1-1; the D is unclear. CDR1 and CDR2 (germline): MGHRA, YSYEKL. This CDR3 is 13 amino acids long. V lost 0 bases, J lost 11 bases, and 13 bases lay in between. CDR3 loop: CASSQELHASAFF. In DNA form, the CDR3 reads TGCGCCAGCAGCCAAGAGCTACACGCTTCGGCTTTCTTT.

The chain recombines TRBV5-1 with TRBJ1-2, with D unclear. V was cut by 1 base and J by 1 base, with 2 bases left in between. The CDR3 contains 12 residues. CDR1 is SGHRS and CDR2 is YFSETQ in the germline V gene. CDR3 in DNA: TGCGCCAGCAGCTTGCATAACTATGGCTACACCTTC. This codes for CASSLHNYGYTF.

This chain uses TRBV7-6 with TRBJ2-1, with a weak D call TRBD2 (5 bases). Germline V gives CDR1 SGHVS, CDR2 FNYEAQ. The CDR3 covers 18 residues. V lost 2 bases and J 2 bases, leaving 19 bases between the germline ends. Written as DNA, the CDR3 is TGTGCCAGCAGCTTAAATAGCGTGCGGAAGGGAACCTACAATGAGCAGTTCTTC. Translating gives CASSLNSVRKGTYNEQFF.

The V and J genes are TRBV18 and TRBJ2-3; D might be TRBD1 or TRBD2, each matching 5 bases. In germline, CDR1 is KGHSH, CDR2 LQKENI. The CDR3 has 15 residues. V lost 2 bases and J 2 bases, leaving 11 bases between the germline ends. The CDR3 region is CASSPGGRTTDTQYF. The DNA of the CDR3 is TGTGCCAGCTCACCAGGGGGACGTACCACAGATACGCAGTATTTT.

The chain recombines TRBV15 with TRBJ1-1; 8 nucleotides align to TRBD1. The CDR3 has 14 amino acids. Germline CDR1 is LNHNV and CDR2 is YYDKDF (reference sequence). Trimming cost V 4 bases and J 1 base; bases outside gene matches: 2. The CDR3 DNA is TGTGCCACCAGCAAGGGACAGGCGAACACTGAAGCTTTCTTT. Its protein product is CATSKGQANTEAFF.